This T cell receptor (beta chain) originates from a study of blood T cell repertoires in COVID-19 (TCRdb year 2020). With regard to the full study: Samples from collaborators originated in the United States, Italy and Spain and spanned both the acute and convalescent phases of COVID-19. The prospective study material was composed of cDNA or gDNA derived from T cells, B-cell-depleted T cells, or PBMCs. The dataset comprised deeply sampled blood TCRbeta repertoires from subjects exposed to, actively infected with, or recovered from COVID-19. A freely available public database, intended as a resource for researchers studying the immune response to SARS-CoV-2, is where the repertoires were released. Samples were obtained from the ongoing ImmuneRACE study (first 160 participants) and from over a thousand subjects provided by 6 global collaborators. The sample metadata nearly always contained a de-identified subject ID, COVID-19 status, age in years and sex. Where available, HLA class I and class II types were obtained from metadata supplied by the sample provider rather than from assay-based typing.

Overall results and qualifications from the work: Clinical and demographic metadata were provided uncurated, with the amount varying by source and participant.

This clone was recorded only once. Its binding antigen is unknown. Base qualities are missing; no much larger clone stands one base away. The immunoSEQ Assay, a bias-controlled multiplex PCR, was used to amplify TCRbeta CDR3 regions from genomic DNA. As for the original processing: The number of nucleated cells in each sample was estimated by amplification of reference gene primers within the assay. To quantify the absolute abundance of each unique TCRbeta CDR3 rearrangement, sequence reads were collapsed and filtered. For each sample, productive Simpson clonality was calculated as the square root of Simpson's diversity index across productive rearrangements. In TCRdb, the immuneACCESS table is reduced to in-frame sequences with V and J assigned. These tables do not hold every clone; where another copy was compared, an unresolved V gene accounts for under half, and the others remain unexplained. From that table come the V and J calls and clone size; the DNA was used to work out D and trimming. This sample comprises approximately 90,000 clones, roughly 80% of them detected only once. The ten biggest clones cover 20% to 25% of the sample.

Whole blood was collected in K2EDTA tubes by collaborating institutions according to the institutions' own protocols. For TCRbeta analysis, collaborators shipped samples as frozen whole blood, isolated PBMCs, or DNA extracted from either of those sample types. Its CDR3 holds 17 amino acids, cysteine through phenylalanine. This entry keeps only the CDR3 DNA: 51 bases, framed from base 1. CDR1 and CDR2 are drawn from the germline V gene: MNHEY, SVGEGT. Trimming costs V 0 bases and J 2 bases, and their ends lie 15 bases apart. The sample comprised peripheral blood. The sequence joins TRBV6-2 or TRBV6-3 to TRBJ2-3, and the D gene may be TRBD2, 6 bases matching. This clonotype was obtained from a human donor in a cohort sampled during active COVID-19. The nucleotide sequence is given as TGTGCCAGCAGTTACTCGACTAGGGGCGAGTACACAGATACGCAGTATTTT. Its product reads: CASSYSTRGEYTDTQYF.